These 28 T cell receptor beta chains were sequenced from one sample in a study of cytomegalovirus exposure and HLA in healthy donors. The PCR employed 60 Vbeta primers together with 13 Jbeta primers. The repertoire was sequenced with immunoSEQ multiplex PCR; TCRdb's copy has only in-frame clones and lacks some. The sample shows 100,000 to 120,000 clones, about 78% of them seen only once. The sequenced sample was PBMCs. These receptor sequences come from a man aged 30 to 45 in good health and CMV-seronegative.

This clone was seen only once. The chain recombines TRBV29-1 with TRBJ2-1; no definite D call. Germline V gene sequence: CDR1 SQVTM, CDR2 ANQGSEA. The CDR3 contains 12 residues. Trimming left V 3 bases short and J 9 bases short, with 12 bases between. The CDR3 coding sequence is TGCAGCGTTGAGAGGCTAGAGGTTGAGCAGTTCTTC. Protein sequence: CSVERLEVEQFF.

The chain combines TRBV9 with TRBJ2-1; D unclear. V was shortened by 2 bases and J by 8 bases, with 5 bases between the two germline ends. This CDR3 region has 11 residues. The V gene's germline CDR1 is SGDLS and CDR2 YYNGEE. The CDR3 DNA follows: TGTGCCAGCAGCGTGTCTCATGAGCAGTTCTTC. Protein: CASSVSHEQFF.

The sample holds one count of this clone. CDR3 nucleotides: TGTGCCAGCAGCGGGACAGGGGACGAGCAGTACTTC. It encodes CASSGTGDEQYF. The chain uses TRBV9 and TRBJ2-7; 9 nucleotides agree with TRBD1. From germline, CDR1 is SGDLS and CDR2 YYNGEE. Trimming took 3 bases from V and 5 from J; bases not matched to a gene: 0. CDR3 length: 12 residues.

The V call is TRBV25-1, the J call TRBJ2-3; 14 bases fit TRBD2. The CDR3 is 16 residues long. The V gene's germline CDR1 is MGHDK and CDR2 SYGVNS. V lost 2 bases to trimming and J lost 5 bases; unmatched junction nucleotides: 3. CDR3 residues: CASSEGLAGGEDTQYF. The DNA for the CDR3 is TGTGCCAGCAGTGAAGGACTAGCGGGAGGAGAAGATACGCAGTATTTT.

Comments on this clone: Additional DNA sequences in this sample encode the identical CDR3. The gene calls are TRBV5-1 and TRBJ2-3; D possibly corresponds to TRBD1 (5 bases). The CDR3 length is 15 residues. Germline V CDR1 and CDR2: SGHRS, YFSETQ. V was trimmed by 0 bases and J by 0 bases, leaving 8 bases between them. The CDR3 spells CASSLGQRSTDTQYF. The CDR3 region has the DNA TGCGCCAGCAGCTTGGGACAGAGAAGCACAGATACGCAGTATTTT.

The sample holds one count of this clone. The chain links TRBV28 to TRBJ2-1, with 14 bases matching TRBD2. Germline V gives CDR1 MDHEN, CDR2 SYDVKM. This CDR3 comprises 14 residues. V was pared by 9 bases and J by 5 bases, with 3 bases of the junction left unmatched. The CDR3 DNA reads TGTGCCAGTCTGGGACTAGCGGGAGACAATGAGCAGTTCTTC. This codes for CASLGLAGDNEQFF.

In DNA, the CDR3 is TGTGCCAGCAGCTTAGGCTTCGGGAGGGGCACAGATACGCAGTATTTT. It encodes CASSLGFGRGTDTQYF. The chain combines TRBV7-8 with TRBJ2-3, with 8 bases identical to TRBD2. This CDR3 spans 16 amino acids. Germline V gene data show CDR1 as SGHVS and CDR2 as FQNEAQ. V shed 1 base, J shed 1 base, and the junction held 4 bases outside the gene matches.

As concerns this clone: Other DNA sequences of this sample code for an identical CDR3. This rearrangement joins TRBV6-4 to TRBJ2-7; possibly TRBD2 for D (5 bases). Deletions cut 5 bases from V and 0 bases from J, with 20 bases between. Germline V gene sequence: CDR1 MRHNA, CDR2 SNTAGT. The CDR3 is 17 amino acids. For the CDR3, the DNA is TGTGCCAGCAGTCCCTTTGGGGAGCGACGCAGCTCCTACGAGCAGTACTTC. Encoded protein: CASSPFGERRSSYEQYF.

This chain links TRBV2 with TRBJ2-5; D gene uncertain. The CDR3 sequence is 13 residues long. Germline CDR1 is SNHLY and CDR2 is FYNNEI. The V end was cut by 4 bases, the J end by 4 bases, with 10 bases between. The CDR3 is CASSGLLRETQYF. CDR3 DNA sequence: TGTGCCAGCAGTGGACTTCTGCGAGAGACCCAGTACTTC.

V usage is TRBV28 and J usage is TRBJ2-1; 9 bases match TRBD1. The junction had 10 bases not matched to a gene; V was cut back by 4 bases and J by 3 bases. Per the germline V gene, CDR1 is MDHEN and CDR2 is SYDVKM. The CDR3 spans 17 residues. The CDR3 spells CASSSEQGQGFYNEQFF. The CDR3 nucleotides read TGTGCCAGCAGTTCAGAGCAGGGACAGGGATTCTACAATGAGCAGTTCTTC.

This clone has just one count. The J gene is TRBJ2-5, the V gene TRBV18; D is uncertain. The germline V gene encodes CDR1 KGHSH and CDR2 LQKENI. The CDR3 contains 17 residues. Trimming removed 0 bases from V and 2 bases from J, with 16 bases in between. CDR3 coding DNA: TGTGCCAGCTCACCACCGGCAGGCTTCAACCTTCAAGAGACCCAGTACTTC. Amino acids: CASSPPAGFNLQETQYF.

The chain carries TRBV6-6 and TRBJ1-1; 9 bases match TRBD1. Per the germline V gene, CDR1 is MNHNY and CDR2 is SVGAGI (reference sequence). Germline trimming cut 0 bases from V and 5 bases from J; bases unmatched to any gene: 7. This CDR3 has 16 residues. As DNA, the CDR3 is TGTGCCAGCAGTTACTCATGGACAGGGGTAGGAACTGAAGCTTTCTTT. Protein: CASSYSWTGVGTEAFF.

With respect to this clone: The same CDR3 can be traced to other DNA sequences in this sample. The rearrangement links TRBV5-1 to TRBJ2-2; no clear D gene. In germline, CDR1 is SGHRS, CDR2 YFSETQ. V shed 2 bases and J shed 5 bases, with 4 bases lying between them. The CDR3 runs 12 residues. CDR3 region: CASSLETGELFF. The CDR3 DNA sequence: TGCGCCAGCAGCTTAGAGACCGGGGAGCTGTTTTTT.

This chain uses TRBV4-1 with TRBJ2-5; the match to TRBD1 covers 11 bases. With V trimmed by 1 base and J by 4 bases, 5 bases remained unmatched. Germline V CDR1 and CDR2: MGHRA, YSYEKL. The CDR3 sequence is 16 residues long. In nucleotides, the CDR3 is TGCGCCAGCAGCCAAGCCGGGACAGGGGGAGGAGAGACCCAGTACTTC. It translates to CASSQAGTGGGETQYF.

The genes are TRBV7-2 and TRBJ2-1, with 12 bases identical to TRBD2. After removal of 0 bases from V and 10 bases from J, the junction contained 7 bases not matched to a gene. Germline CDR1 and CDR2: SGHTA and FQGNSA. The CDR3 is 16 residues long. CDR3: CASSLAPSGGAEEQFF. The DNA for the CDR3 is TGTGCCAGCAGCTTAGCACCTAGCGGGGGGGCCGAAGAGCAGTTCTTC.

The rearrangement joins TRBV7-6 to TRBJ2-5; possible D gene TRBD1, 5 bases. The germline CDR1 and CDR2 sequences are SGHVS and FNYEAQ. With 5 bases removed from V and 5 bases from J, the gap between germline ends came to 12 bases. CDR3 length equals 13 residues. In nucleotides, the CDR3 is TGTGCCAGCAGCCCTGGGGCAAGGGAGACCCAGTACTTC. This gives the protein CASSPGARETQYF.

The V call is TRBV4-3, the J call TRBJ2-7; TRBD2 matches 10 bases. CDR3 length: 15 residues. The V and J ends lost 1 base and 5 bases, in that order; junction bases with no gene match: 5. Germline values: CDR1 LGHNA, CDR2 YSLEER. The CDR3 region has the DNA TGCGCCAGCAGCCAAGGGTCAGGGACTAGCGACGAGCAGTACTTC. It is translated as CASSQGSGTSDEQYF.

This chain joins TRBV11-2 and TRBJ2-3; TRBD1 agrees at 7 bases. The CDR3 consists of 17 residues. The trim removed 0 bases at V and 2 bases at J, leaving 8 bases unmatched. The V gene's germline CDR1 is SGHAT and CDR2 FQNNGV. The CDR3: CASSLDLWGQTTDTQYF. The CDR3 DNA is TGTGCCAGCAGCTTAGACCTATGGGGACAGACCACAGATACGCAGTATTTT.

The chain links TRBV27 to TRBJ2-7; possibly TRBD1 for D (6 bases). This CDR3 contains 16 residues. Germline V gene lookup returns CDR1 MNHEY and CDR2 SMNVEV (reference sequence). Trimming removed 0 bases at V and 1 base at J, with 13 bases between. The CDR3 DNA reads as TGTGCCAGCAGTTTATCGGCAGGGGTAACTTCCTACGAGCAGTACTTC. It translates to CASSLSAGVTSYEQYF.

The V gene is TRBV7-9, the J gene TRBJ2-3; TRBD1 matches 7 bases. There are 16 residues in the CDR3. V dropped 5 bases and J dropped 3; count of bases not matched to a gene: 11. The germline V gene has CDR1 SEHNR and CDR2 FQNEAQ (reference sequence). The CDR3 here is CASSNTGVRRTDTQYF. The DNA for the CDR3 is TGTGCCAGCAGCAACACAGGGGTTAGAAGGACAGATACGCAGTATTTT. Looking up the rest from reference TRBV7-9 and TRBJ2-3 gives the full variable domain: DTGVSQNPRHKITKRGQNVTFRCDPISEHNRLYWYRQTLGQGPEFLTYFQNEAQLEKSRLLSDRFSAERPKGSFSTLEIQRTEQGDSAMYLCASSNTGVRRTDTQYFGPGTRLTVL.

CDR3 in DNA: TGTGCCAGTGGAAGGGACACTACCTCCTACAATGAGCAGTTCTTC. Translated: CASGRDTTSYNEQFF. V and J are TRBV2 and TRBJ2-1; maybe TRBD1 (6 bases). The V gene's germline CDR1 is SNHLY and CDR2 FYNNEI. The CDR3 is 15 amino acids. Trimming took off 9 bases at V and 0 bases at J, with 15 bases between the two ends.

V gene TRBV4-1 combines with J gene TRBJ2-7, with 8 bases fitting TRBD2. The ends lost 3 bases at V and 4 bases at J; junction bases unmatched: 8. Germline CDR1 reads MGHRA; CDR2 reads YSYEKL. The CDR3 has 15 amino acids. The CDR3 region has the DNA TGCGCCAGCAGCCAGCGGGAGGCATCGTTATACGAGCAGTACTTC. Residues: CASSQREASLYEQYF.

V and J are TRBV19 and TRBJ2-1, with D unclear. Trimming pared 3 bases from V and 0 bases from J, leaving 9 bases between. Germline V gives CDR1 LNHDA, CDR2 SQIVND (reference sequence). This CDR3 contains 15 residues. The CDR3 spells CASSIQRSSYNEQFF. The CDR3 DNA reads as TGTGCCAGTAGTATCCAGCGAAGCTCCTACAATGAGCAGTTCTTC. Together with reference TRBV19 and TRBJ2-1, the CDR3 gives the full variable domain: DGGITQSPKYLFRKEGQNVTLSCEQNLNHDAMYWYRQDPGQGLRLIYYSQIVNDFQKGDIAEGYSVSREKKESFPLTVTSAQKNPTAFYLCASSIQRSSYNEQFFGPGTRLTVL.

V and J are TRBV25-1 and TRBJ2-5, with 8 bases identical to TRBD1. Trimming cost V 4 bases and J 4 bases; bases outside gene matches: 2. Germline V CDR1 and CDR2: MGHDK, SYGVNS. The length of the CDR3 is 13 residues. CDR3 DNA: TGTGCCAGCAGTGCACAGGGGGGAGAGACCCAGTACTTC. Residues: CASSAQGGETQYF.

Only one count was recorded for this clone. This rearrangement joins TRBV25-1 to TRBJ2-7, with TRBD1 as a possible D gene (6 bases). V shed 1 base and J shed 3 bases, with 10 bases lying between them. CDR1 MGHDK and CDR2 SYGVNS come from the germline V gene. The CDR3 loop spans 14 amino acids. The CDR3 region has the DNA TGTGCCAGCAGTGAATTGGGGACAATCTACGAGCAGTACTTC. Its translation: CASSELGTIYEQYF.

The chain employs TRBV28 and TRBJ2-1; 16 nucleotides line up with TRBD2. Germline values: CDR1 MDHEN, CDR2 SYDVKM. The CDR3 contains 18 residues. V lost 7 bases and J lost 4; bases outside the gene matches: 10. This chain's CDR3 is CASTSGLAGGPTYNEQFF. CDR3 sequence (DNA): TGTGCCAGCACCTCGGGACTAGCGGGAGGGCCTACTTACAATGAGCAGTTCTTC. Based on the CDR3 plus reference TRBV28 and TRBJ2-1, the full variable domain is DVKVTQSSRYLVKRTGEKVFLECVQDMDHENMFWYRQDPGLGLRLIYFSYDVKMKEKGDIPEGYSVSREKKERFSLILESASTNQTSMYLCASTSGLAGGPTYNEQFFGPGTRLTVL.

This chain connects TRBV27 to TRBJ1-1, with D possibly TRBD1 on 6 matching bases. The germline CDR1 and CDR2 sequences are MNHEY and SMNVEV (reference sequence). The V gene lost 4 bases and the J gene lost 1 base, with 10 bases spanning the gap. The CDR3 spans 14 residues. The CDR3 is CASSYRVWNTEAFF. CDR3 DNA sequence: TGTGCCAGCAGTTACAGGGTTTGGAACACTGAAGCTTTCTTT.

This clone was recorded only once. The gene calls are TRBV4-3 and TRBJ1-4; no definite D call. The V gene's germline CDR1 is LGHNA and CDR2 YSLEER. CDR3 size: 15 residues. V lost 4 bases and J lost 2, with 11 bases in between. CDR3 amino acids: CASSPSRRTNEKLFF. In nucleotides, the CDR3 is TGCGCCAGCAGCCCATCCAGGAGGACTAATGAAAAACTGTTTTTT.